These T cell receptor beta chains were read from a single sample in a study of cytomegalovirus exposure and HLA in healthy donors. This table comes from immunoSEQ multiplex PCR, and its TCRdb copy is limited to in-frame clones, with some not included. Of around 31,000 clones listed, approximately 87% were seen once; the top ten hold 2.5% to 3.5%. The sequencing input was PBMCs. These receptors originate from a boy under 18 in good health and CMV-seronegative. Each CDR3 is given with its conserved first and last residue. The order of the fields is D gene, J gene, V gene, clone size, CDR3 DNA, CDR3 protein. The D gene is left open where the match is weak. Rows may omit the clone size; those that give it use once, few, many or a size class.

D gene: NA
J gene: TRBJ2-7
V gene: TRBV4-1
clone size: NA
CDR3 DNA: TGCGCCAGCAGCCAGAAGACAGTCACCTACGAGCAGTACTTC
CDR3 protein: CASSQKTVTYEQYF

D gene: NA
J gene: TRBJ1-6
V gene: TRBV27
clone size: NA
CDR3 DNA: TGTGCCAGCAGGACGAACAGGGTTCTGGCTGGTTCACCCCTCCACTTT
CDR3 protein: CASRTNRVLAGSPLHF

D gene: NA
J gene: TRBJ2-3
V gene: TRBV11-3
clone size: NA
CDR3 DNA: TGTGCCAGCAGCTCGGGCACAGATACGCAGTATTTT
CDR3 protein: CASSSGTDTQYF

D gene: NA
J gene: TRBJ2-1
V gene: TRBV6-6
clone size: NA
CDR3 DNA: TGTGCCAGCAGTCCGAGGGTCAGGGGCTCCTACAATGAGCAGTTCTTC
CDR3 protein: CASSPRVRGSYNEQFF

D gene: NA
J gene: TRBJ1-2
V gene: TRBV11-2
clone size: NA
CDR3 DNA: TGTGCCAGCAGCTTAGTAGCAGGGTCGAACTATGGCTACACCTTC
CDR3 protein: CASSLVAGSNYGYTF

D gene: TRBD1
J gene: TRBJ1-1
V gene: TRBV5-1
clone size: few
CDR3 DNA: TGCGCCAGCAGCGGGGACAGGGAAGGGGGTGAAGCTTTCTTT
CDR3 protein: CASSGDREGGEAFF

D gene: NA
J gene: TRBJ1-2
V gene: TRBV2
clone size: NA
CDR3 DNA: TGTGCCAGCATAATGGAGACAGTTAACTATGGCTACACCTTC
CDR3 protein: CASIMETVNYGYTF

D gene: NA
J gene: TRBJ2-2
V gene: TRBV7-9
clone size: NA
CDR3 DNA: TGTGCCAGCAGCTTAGTTCCGGGGGCGAACACCGGGGAGCTGTTTTTT
CDR3 protein: CASSLVPGANTGELFF

D gene: NA
J gene: TRBJ1-5
V gene: TRBV5-6
clone size: NA
CDR3 DNA: TGTGCCAGCAGCTCACTAAATAGCAATCAGCCCCAGCATTTT
CDR3 protein: CASSSLNSNQPQHF

D gene: TRBD1
J gene: TRBJ2-1
V gene: TRBV7-9
clone size: NA
CDR3 DNA: TGTGCCAGCAGCTCGGGACAGGCCTATGAGCAGTTCTTC
CDR3 protein: CASSSGQAYEQFF

D gene: NA
J gene: TRBJ2-2
V gene: TRBV29-1
clone size: once
CDR3 DNA: TGCAGCGCCCTGGAGAGTTTTGGGTTAGCCGGGGAGCTGTTTTTT
CDR3 protein: CSALESFGLAGELFF

D gene: NA
J gene: TRBJ1-5
V gene: TRBV6-5
clone size: NA
CDR3 DNA: TGTGCCAGCAGTAAGAACAGGGAAAATCAGCCCCAGCATTTT
CDR3 protein: CASSKNRENQPQHF

D gene: TRBD1
J gene: TRBJ2-5
V gene: TRBV28
clone size: NA
CDR3 DNA: TGTGCCAGCAGGTACACAGGGGGGGAGACCCAGTACTTC
CDR3 protein: CASRYTGGETQYF